The following is a T cell receptor (beta chain) sequence with its context. No antigen is known for it. These data are taken from a study of identical twins. Notes on the study in general: Donors were not followed over many years; analysis was cross-sectional. Twins shared beta out-of-frame sequences in excess, but this excess was weaker. Memory repertoires showed no such pattern, whereas abundant cord blood beta clonotypes carried fewer insertions. Some out-of-frame alpha sequences were shared by twins, and these showed excess low generation probability.

From the 5' RACE reads, TCRdb called clonotypes with MiXCR, one entry per CDR3 protein. The table lists 1.5 million to 2 million distinct CDR3 sequences, less than 40% of them singletons, with around 0.25% in the top ten. The specimen was cord blood. The sequence was collected from a newborn girl in good health.

In DNA, the CDR3 is TGTGCCAGCAGTGAATATAAGACCGCCTACGAGACCCAGTACTTC. Translation gives CASSEYKTAYETQYF. The chain recombines TRBV25-1 with TRBJ2-5; D not certain. This CDR3 has 15 amino acids. From germline, CDR1 is MGHDK and CDR2 SYGVNS. The germline V and J ends were trimmed by 0 bases and 5 bases, with 13 bases remaining between them. The variable domain in full, with the rest retrieved from reference TRBV25-1 and TRBJ2-5, is EADIYQTPRYLVIGTGKKITLECSQTMGHDKMYWYQQDPGMELHLIHYSYGVNSTEKGDLSSESTVSRIRTEHFPLTLESARPSHTSQYLCASSEYKTAYETQYFGPGTRLLVL.